This passage covers 3 T cell receptor beta chains from one sample sequenced in a study of T cell changes during pregnancy in multiple sclerosis. The method was immunoSEQ multiplex PCR; TCRdb's version includes in-frame clones alone and lacks a portion of them. Counted here are about 76,000 clones, about 94% occurring once; the ten biggest clones make up 0.58%. The sample consisted of peripheral blood, taken in the third trimester of pregnancy. All receptors come from a female donor with multiple sclerosis, enrolled in a pregnancy study.

This clone qualifies as medium-sized (0.01 to 0.1%). V usage is TRBV6-1 and J usage is TRBJ1-1; D unclear. The V gene lost 2 bases and the J gene lost 5 bases, with 12 bases spanning the gap. Germline CDR1 is MNHNS and CDR2 is SASEGT. The CDR3 is made up of 14 amino acids. The CDR3 is CASSESAERTEAFF. The CDR3 nucleotides read TGTGCCAGCAGTGAAAGCGCCGAGAGGACTGAAGCTTTCTTT.

The chain joins TRBV9 to TRBJ1-1; no definite D call. V gave up 4 bases and J gave up 4 bases, with 5 bases separating them. The CDR3 runs 11 residues. Germline assignment: CDR1 SGDLS and CDR2 YYNGEE. Here the CDR3 DNA reads TGTGCCAGCAGCCGGGGCACTGAAGCTTTCTTT. The encoded protein is CASSRGTEAFF.

This sequence joins TRBV12-5 and TRBJ2-7; tentative D call: TRBD1 (6 bases). This CDR3 has 13 residues. Germline V gene lookup returns CDR1 LGHNT and CDR2 FRNRAP. The V end lost 6 bases, the J end lost 4 bases, and 13 bases lay between the germline ends. CDR3 sequence (DNA): TGTGCTAGTGGGGCAGGGGAAATATACGAGCAGTACTTC. Protein: CASGAGEIYEQYF.